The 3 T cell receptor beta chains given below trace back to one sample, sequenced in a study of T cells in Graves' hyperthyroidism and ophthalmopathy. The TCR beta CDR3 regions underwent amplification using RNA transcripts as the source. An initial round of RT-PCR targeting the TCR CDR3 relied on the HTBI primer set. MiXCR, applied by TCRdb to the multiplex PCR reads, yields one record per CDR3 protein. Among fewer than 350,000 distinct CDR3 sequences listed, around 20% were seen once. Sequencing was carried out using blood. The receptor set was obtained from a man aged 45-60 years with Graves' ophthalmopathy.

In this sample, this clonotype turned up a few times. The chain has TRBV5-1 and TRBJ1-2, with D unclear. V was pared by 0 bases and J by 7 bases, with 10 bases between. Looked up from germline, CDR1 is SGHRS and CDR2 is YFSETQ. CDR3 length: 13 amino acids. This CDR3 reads CASSLDGVGGYTF. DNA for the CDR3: TGCGCCAGCAGCTTGGATGGGGTGGGTGGCTACACCTTC.

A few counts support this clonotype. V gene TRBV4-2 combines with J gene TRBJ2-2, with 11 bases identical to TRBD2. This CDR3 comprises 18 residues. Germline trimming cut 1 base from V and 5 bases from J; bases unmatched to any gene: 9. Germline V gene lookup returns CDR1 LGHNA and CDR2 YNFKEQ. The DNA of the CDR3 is TGTGCCAGCAGCCAAGGATTCAGGACTAGCGGGCGAACCGGGGAGCTGTTTTTT. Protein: CASSQGFRTSGRTGELFF.

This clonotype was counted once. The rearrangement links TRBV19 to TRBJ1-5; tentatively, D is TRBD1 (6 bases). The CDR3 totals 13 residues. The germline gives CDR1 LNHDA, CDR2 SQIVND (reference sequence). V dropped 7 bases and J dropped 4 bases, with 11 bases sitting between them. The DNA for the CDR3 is TGTGCCAGTAATGGACAGTCAAATCAGCCCCAGCATTTT. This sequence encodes CASNGQSNQPQHF. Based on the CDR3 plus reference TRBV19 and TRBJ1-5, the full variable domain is DGGITQSPKYLFRKEGQNVTLSCEQNLNHDAMYWYRQDPGQGLRLIYYSQIVNDFQKGDIAEGYSVSREKKESFPLTVTSAQKNPTAFYLCASNGQSNQPQHFGDGTRLSIL.